This T cell receptor beta chain was captured by sequencing in a study of T-cell reconstitution after alpha-beta-depleted transplantation in children. This clonotype was counted at least ten times. Trimming pared 4 bases from V and 0 bases from J, leaving 11 bases between. CDR3 length equals 15 residues. CDR1 SGHRS and CDR2 YFSETQ come from the germline V gene. Library preparation (for TCRbeta) was performed with unique molecular identifiers. Each CDR3 protein gets one entry after TCRdb re-called the PCR reads with MiXCR. The sample records approximately 390,000 distinct CDR3 sequences, about 11% being singletons.

Source: PBMCs from the stem cell graft donor, taken from the stem cell graft. The TCR originated in a human donor who donated a stem cell graft to a child with acute myeloid leukemia. The rearrangement uses TRBV5-1 and TRBJ1-5; D unclear. The CDR3 loop reads CASSLGEVSNQPQHF. The CDR3 bases are TGCGCCAGCAGCCTGGGAGAGGTTAGCAATCAGCCCCAGCATTTT.